What follows is one T cell receptor beta chain and its context. Antigen: not known. The data are from a study of cytomegalovirus exposure and HLA in healthy donors. Libraries were prepared by immunoSEQ multiplex PCR; TCRdb keeps only in-frame clonotypes and omits some of them. The profile shows roughly 84,000 clones, approximately 90% of them singletons. General study results and limits: The study recorded 150 to 200 TCR beta chains that were cytomegalovirus-associated. Specificity for CMV antigens was confirmed in vitro for a few of the CMV-associated chains. TCR sequences were mostly rare, though some public TCRs occurred in many donors.

Separate from the approximately 650-subject first cohort, the approximately 120-subject validation cohort was the one that the donors belonged to. The sequence derives from a man aged 25 to 45 in good health and CMV-seronegative. Sequences were obtained from PBMCs.

The DNA for the CDR3 is TGTGCCAGCAGTAGGGACAGCAATTTCTATGGCTACACCTTC. Its protein product is CASSRDSNFYGYTF. This rearrangement joins TRBV6-5 to TRBJ1-2; TRBD1 aligns across 7 bases. Germline trimming cut 5 bases from V and 4 bases from J; bases unmatched to any gene: 7. CDR1 is MNHEY and CDR2 is SVGAGI in the germline V gene. This CDR3 has 14 amino acids.